The TCR beta chain under discussion was sequenced for a study of cytomegalovirus exposure and HLA in healthy donors. Findings and caveats of the study: Among TCR sequences, most were rare, though some public TCRs appeared in many donors. It was reported that the classifier diagnosed cytomegalovirus status with high specificity and sensitivity in both the original and validation cohorts.

The CDR3 covers 16 residues. Germline V lookup: CDR1 MNHEY, CDR2 SMNVEV (reference sequence). V was cut by 4 bases and J by 0 bases, with 14 bases left in between. This table comes from immunoSEQ multiplex PCR, and its TCRdb copy is limited to in-frame clones, with some not included. The sample holds 200,000 to 250,000 clones; over 80% are singletons and the top ten take around 15%. Of note for this clone: Its matching antigen is unknown.

The V call is TRBV27, the J call TRBJ2-3; D might be TRBD1 or TRBD2, each matching 5 bases. The sample consisted of PBMCs. The sequence came from a woman aged 25 to 39 in good health and CMV-seropositive. The CDR3 loop is CASSSTGASSTDTQYF. CDR3 bases: TGTGCCAGCAGTTCTACCGGGGCCTCTAGCACAGATACGCAGTATTTT.